This T cell receptor (beta chain) is drawn from a study of beta chain features in type 1 diabetes. Sorting based on CD45RO/CCR7/CD25/CD127/CD95/CD27 separated CD4+ naive, central memory, regulatory and stem cell-like memory cells. This clone was counted between two and nine times. Investigators reverse transcribed all isolated RNA, so they sequenced expressed TCRB transcripts. The assay was immunoSEQ multiplex PCR, and TCRdb's table has in-frame clones only and misses some. The profile shows under 250,000 clones, less than 15% of them singletons. This receptor was identified in a woman aged 40 to 50 in good health. The sample comprised naive CD4+ T cells from blood.

In DNA form, the CDR3 reads TGCGCCAGCAGCTCGGCCGGTGGAGGGTTCTATGGCTACACCTTC. Amino acids: CASSSAGGGFYGYTF. The chain links TRBV5-1 to TRBJ1-2; D ambiguous. Trimming removed 3 bases from V and 4 bases from J, with 16 bases in between. Germline V CDR1 and CDR2: SGHRS, YFSETQ. This CDR3 is built from 15 residues. Full variable domain (remainder filled in from reference TRBV5-1 and TRBJ1-2): KAGVTQTPRYLIKTRGQQVTLSCSPISGHRSVSWYQQTPGQGLQFLFEYFSETQRNKGNFPGRFSGRQFSNSRSEMNVSTLELGDSALYLCASSSAGGGFYGYTFGSGTRLTVV.